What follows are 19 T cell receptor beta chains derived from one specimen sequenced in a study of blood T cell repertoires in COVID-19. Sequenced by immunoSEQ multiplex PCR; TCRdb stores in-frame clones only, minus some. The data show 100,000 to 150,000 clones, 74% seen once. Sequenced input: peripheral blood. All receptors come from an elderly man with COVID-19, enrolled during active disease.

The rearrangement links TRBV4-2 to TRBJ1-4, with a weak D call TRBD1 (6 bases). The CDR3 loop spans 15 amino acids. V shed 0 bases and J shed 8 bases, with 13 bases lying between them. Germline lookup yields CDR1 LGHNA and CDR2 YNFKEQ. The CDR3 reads CASSQEGGAGEKLFF. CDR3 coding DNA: TGTGCCAGCAGCCAAGAAGGGGGGGCGGGGGAAAAACTGTTTTTT.

In nucleotides, the CDR3 is TGTGCCAGCTCACCGATAGGGACTAGCGTCTACAATGAGCAGTTCTTC. It yields the protein CASSPIGTSVYNEQFF. The chain joins TRBV18 to TRBJ2-1; 10 bases line up with TRBD2. The CDR3 has 16 residues. Unmatched junction bases numbered 5, after V lost 3 bases and J lost 3 bases. Germline values: CDR1 KGHSH, CDR2 LQKENI. The full variable domain, with the rest looked up from reference TRBV18 and TRBJ2-1, is NAGVMQNPRHLVRRRGQEARLRCSPMKGHSHVYWYRQLPEEGLKFMVYLQKENIIDESGMPKERFSAEFPKEGPSILRIQQVVRGDSAAYFCASSPIGTSVYNEQFFGPGTRLTVL.

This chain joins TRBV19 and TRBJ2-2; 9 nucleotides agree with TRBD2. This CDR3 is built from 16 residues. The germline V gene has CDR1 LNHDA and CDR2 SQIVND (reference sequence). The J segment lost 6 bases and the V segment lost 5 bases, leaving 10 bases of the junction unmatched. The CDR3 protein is CASSLRGGRGAGELFF. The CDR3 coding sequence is TGTGCCAGTAGTCTGCGGGGGGGACGAGGGGCCGGGGAGCTGTTTTTT.

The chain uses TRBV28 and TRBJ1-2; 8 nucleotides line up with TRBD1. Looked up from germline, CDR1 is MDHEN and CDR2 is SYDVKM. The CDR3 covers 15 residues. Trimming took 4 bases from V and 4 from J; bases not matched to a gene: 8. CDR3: CASSSLQGDFYGYTF. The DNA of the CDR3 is TGTGCCAGCAGTTCCTTACAGGGGGATTTCTATGGCTACACCTTC.

CDR3 DNA: TGTGCCAGCAGCCAAGACCTAGCGGTTACCGGGGAGCTGTTTTTT. Its protein product is CASSQDLAVTGELFF. The chain is built from TRBV3-1 (or the pseudogene TRBV3-2) and TRBJ2-2, with 7 bases lining up with TRBD2. Germline CDR1 reads LGHDT; CDR2 reads YNNKEL (reference sequence). V trimming: 0 bases; J trimming: 5 bases; junction bases outside the gene matches: 3. The CDR3 is 15 residues long.

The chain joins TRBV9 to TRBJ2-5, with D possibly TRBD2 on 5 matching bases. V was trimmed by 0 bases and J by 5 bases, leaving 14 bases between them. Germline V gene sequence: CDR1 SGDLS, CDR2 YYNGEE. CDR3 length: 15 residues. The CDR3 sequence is CASSVGGSRGETQYF. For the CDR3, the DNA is TGTGCCAGCAGCGTAGGAGGTAGCCGAGGGGAGACCCAGTACTTC. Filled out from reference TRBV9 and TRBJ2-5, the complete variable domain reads DSGVTQTPKHLITATGQRVTLRCSPRSGDLSVYWYQQSLDQGLQFLIQYYNGEERAKGNILERFSAQQFPDLHSELNLSSLELGDSALYFCASSVGGSRGETQYFGPGTRLLVL.

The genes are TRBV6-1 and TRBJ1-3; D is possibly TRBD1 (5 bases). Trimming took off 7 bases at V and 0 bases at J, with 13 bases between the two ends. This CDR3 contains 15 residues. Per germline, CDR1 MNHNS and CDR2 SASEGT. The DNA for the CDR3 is TGTGCCAGCACCGACTCGGGGGGCTCTGGAAACACCATATATTTT. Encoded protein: CASTDSGGSGNTIYF.

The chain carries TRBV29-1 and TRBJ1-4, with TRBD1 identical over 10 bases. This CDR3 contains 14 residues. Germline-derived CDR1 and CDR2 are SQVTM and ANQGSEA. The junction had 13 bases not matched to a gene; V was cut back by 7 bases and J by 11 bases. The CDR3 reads CSADSTGGLGKLFF. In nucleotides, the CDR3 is TGCAGCGCGGACTCGACAGGGGGCCTTGGGAAACTGTTTTTT.

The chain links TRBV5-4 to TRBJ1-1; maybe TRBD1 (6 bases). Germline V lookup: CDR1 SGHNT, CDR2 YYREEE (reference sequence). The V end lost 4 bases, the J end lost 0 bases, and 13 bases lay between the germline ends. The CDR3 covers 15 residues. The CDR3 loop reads CASSVPGHLNTEAFF. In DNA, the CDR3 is TGTGCCAGCAGCGTTCCGGGACACTTGAACACTGAAGCTTTCTTT.

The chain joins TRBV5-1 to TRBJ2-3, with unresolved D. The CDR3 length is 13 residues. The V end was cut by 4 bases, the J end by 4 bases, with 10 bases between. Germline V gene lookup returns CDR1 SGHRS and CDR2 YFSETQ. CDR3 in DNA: TGCGCCAGCAGCGCATTAGCCGCAGATACGCAGTATTTT. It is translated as CASSALAADTQYF.

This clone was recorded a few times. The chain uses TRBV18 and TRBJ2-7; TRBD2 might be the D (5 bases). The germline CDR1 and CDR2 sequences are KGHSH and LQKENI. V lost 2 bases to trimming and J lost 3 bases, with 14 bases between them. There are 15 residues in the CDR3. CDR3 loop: CASSPVLADNYEQYF. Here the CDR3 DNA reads TGTGCCAGCTCACCAGTGCTAGCTGACAACTACGAGCAGTACTTC. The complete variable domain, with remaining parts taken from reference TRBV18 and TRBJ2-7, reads NAGVMQNPRHLVRRRGQEARLRCSPMKGHSHVYWYRQLPEEGLKFMVYLQKENIIDESGMPKERFSAEFPKEGPSILRIQQVVRGDSAAYFCASSPVLADNYEQYFGPGTRLTVT.

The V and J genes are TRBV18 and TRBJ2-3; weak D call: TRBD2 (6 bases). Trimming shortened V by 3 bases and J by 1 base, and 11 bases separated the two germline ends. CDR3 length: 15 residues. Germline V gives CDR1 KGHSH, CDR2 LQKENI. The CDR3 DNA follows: TGTGCCAGCTCACCGGAGGGGATGGGCACAGATACGCAGTATTTT. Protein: CASSPEGMGTDTQYF.

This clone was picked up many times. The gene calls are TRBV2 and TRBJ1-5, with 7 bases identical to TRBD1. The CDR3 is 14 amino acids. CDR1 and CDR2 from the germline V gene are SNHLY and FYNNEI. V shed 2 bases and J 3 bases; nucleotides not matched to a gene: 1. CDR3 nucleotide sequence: TGTGCCAGCAGTGAACAGGGGGTCAATCAGCCCCAGCATTTT. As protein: CASSEQGVNQPQHF.

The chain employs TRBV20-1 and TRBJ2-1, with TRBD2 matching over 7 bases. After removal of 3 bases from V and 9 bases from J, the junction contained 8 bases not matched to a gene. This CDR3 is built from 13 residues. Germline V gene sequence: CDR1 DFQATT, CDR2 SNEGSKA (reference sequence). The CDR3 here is CSASLSGTGEQFF. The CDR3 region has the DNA TGCAGTGCTAGTCTCAGCGGGACGGGTGAGCAGTTCTTC.

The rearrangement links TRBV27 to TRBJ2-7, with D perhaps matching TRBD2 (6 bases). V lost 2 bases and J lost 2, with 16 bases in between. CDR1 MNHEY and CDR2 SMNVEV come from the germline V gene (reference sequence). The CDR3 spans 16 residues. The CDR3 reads CASSLAGGPYPYEQYF. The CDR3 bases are TGTGCCAGCAGTTTAGCTGGAGGGCCATACCCCTACGAGCAGTACTTC.

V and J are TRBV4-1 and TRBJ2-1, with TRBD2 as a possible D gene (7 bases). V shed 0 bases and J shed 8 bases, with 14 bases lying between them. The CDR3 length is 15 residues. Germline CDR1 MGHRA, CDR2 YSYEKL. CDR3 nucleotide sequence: TGCGCCAGCAGCCAAGACTGGGGGAGGGGGGATGAGCAGTTCTTC. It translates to CASSQDWGRGDEQFF.

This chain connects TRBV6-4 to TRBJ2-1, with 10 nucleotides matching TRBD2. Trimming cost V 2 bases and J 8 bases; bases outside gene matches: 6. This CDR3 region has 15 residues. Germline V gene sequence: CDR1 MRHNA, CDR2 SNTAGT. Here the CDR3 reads CASSDRAGGPDEQFF. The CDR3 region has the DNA TGTGCCAGCAGTGACCGAGCGGGAGGGCCTGATGAGCAGTTCTTC.

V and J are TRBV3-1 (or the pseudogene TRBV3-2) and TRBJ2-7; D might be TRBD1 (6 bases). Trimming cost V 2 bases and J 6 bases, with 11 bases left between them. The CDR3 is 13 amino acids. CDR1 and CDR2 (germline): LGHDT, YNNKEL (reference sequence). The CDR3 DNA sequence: TGTGCCAGCAGCCAATACCAGGGGCGCGAGCAGTACTTC. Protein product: CASSQYQGREQYF.

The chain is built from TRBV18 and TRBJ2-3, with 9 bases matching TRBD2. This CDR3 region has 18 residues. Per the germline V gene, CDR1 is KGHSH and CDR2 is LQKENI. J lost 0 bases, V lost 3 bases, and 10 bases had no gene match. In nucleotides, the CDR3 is TGTGCCAGCTCACCGTTACCCGCGACTAGCGGCAGCACAGATACGCAGTATTTT. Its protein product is CASSPLPATSGSTDTQYF.